This T cell receptor (beta chain) was sequenced for a study of radiotherapy plus CTLA-4 blockade in lung cancer. The data were produced by immunoSEQ multiplex PCR, yet TCRdb's version contains in-frame clones alone and is incomplete. The sample has about 110,000 clones; approximately 87% are singletons. V shed 3 bases, J shed 0 bases, and the junction held 12 bases outside the gene matches. CDR1 and CDR2 from the germline V gene are LGHNA and YNFKEQ. The CDR3 is 18 residues long. Ipilimumab CTLA-4 blockade and focal radiation were given to patients with chemo-refractory metastatic non-small-cell lung cancer.

The sequence came from a human donor with non-small cell lung cancer that progressed on radiotherapy plus ipilimumab. Some clones in this sample may be carry-over from other donors' samples. Sequencing used peripheral blood, obtained from a patient treated with radiotherapy plus ipilimumab. The chain uses TRBV4-2 and TRBJ1-1; TRBD1 matches at 8 bases. The CDR3: CASSHPQGAISMNTEAFF. The CDR3 DNA sequence: TGTGCCAGCAGCCACCCCCAGGGGGCGATCTCTATGAACACTGAAGCTTTCTTT.